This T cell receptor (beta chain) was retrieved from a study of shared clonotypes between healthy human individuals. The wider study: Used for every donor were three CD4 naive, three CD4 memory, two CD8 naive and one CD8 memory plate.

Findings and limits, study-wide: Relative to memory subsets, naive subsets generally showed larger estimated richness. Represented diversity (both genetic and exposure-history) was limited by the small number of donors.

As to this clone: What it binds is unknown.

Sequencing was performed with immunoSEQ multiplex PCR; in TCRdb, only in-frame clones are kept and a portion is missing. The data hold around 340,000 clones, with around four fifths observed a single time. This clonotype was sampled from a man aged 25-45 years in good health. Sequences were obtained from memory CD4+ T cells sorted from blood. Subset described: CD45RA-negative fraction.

The CDR3, as DNA: TGCAGCGCTGTCCTCGACACGGCCCAAGAGACCCAGTACTTC. Amino acids: CSAVLDTAQETQYF. The J gene is TRBJ2-5, the V gene TRBV29-1; the D is unclear. This CDR3 has 14 residues. Trimming stripped 7 bases from V and 1 base from J, with 16 bases between. Germline CDR1 reads SQVTM; CDR2 reads ANQGSEA.